Listed here is a single TCR beta chain. RNA amounts of roughly 0.5 to 1 ug underwent reverse transcription with random hexamers. In TCRdb, the immunoSEQ multiplex PCR reads were re-called with MiXCR into one record per CDR3 protein. The sample includes around 140,000 distinct CDR3 sequences, roughly 94% seen only once; the top ten take more than 0.14%. The sample is drawn from a study of CD8 T cells in Susac syndrome. The CDR3 has 16 amino acids. CDR1 is SNHLY, CDR2 FYNNEI, per germline. Trimming cost V 4 bases and J 1 base, with 17 bases left between them. Sequenced input: CD4+ T cells from PBMCs. This sequence originates from a human donor with Susac syndrome. The chain joins TRBV2 to TRBJ2-7; TRBD2 might be the D (6 bases). CDR3: CASSGASKRVSYEQYF. CDR3 DNA: TGTGCCAGCAGTGGGGCATCGAAGCGGGTATCCTACGAGCAGTACTTC.